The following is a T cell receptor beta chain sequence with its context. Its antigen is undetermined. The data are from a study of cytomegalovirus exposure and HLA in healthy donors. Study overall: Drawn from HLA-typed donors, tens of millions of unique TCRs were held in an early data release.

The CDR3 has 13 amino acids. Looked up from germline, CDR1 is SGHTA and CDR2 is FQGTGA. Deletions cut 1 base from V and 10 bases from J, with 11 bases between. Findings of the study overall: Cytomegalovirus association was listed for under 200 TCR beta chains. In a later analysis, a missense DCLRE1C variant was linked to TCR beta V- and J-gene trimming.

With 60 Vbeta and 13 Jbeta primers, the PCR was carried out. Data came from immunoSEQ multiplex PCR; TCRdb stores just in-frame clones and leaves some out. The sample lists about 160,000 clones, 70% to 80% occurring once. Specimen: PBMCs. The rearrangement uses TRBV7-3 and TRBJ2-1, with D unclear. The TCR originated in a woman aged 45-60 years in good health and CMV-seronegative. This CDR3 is CASSLSPEVEQFF. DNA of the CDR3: TGTGCCAGCAGCTTAAGCCCAGAAGTGGAGCAGTTCTTC. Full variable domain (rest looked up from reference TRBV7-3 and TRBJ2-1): GAGVSQTPSNKVTEKGKYVELRCDPISGHTALYWYRQSLGQGPEFLIYFQGTGAADDSGLPNDRFFAVRPEGSVSTLKIQRTERGDSAVYLCASSLSPEVEQFFGPGTRLTVL.